This T cell receptor beta chain was sequenced in a study of blood T cell repertoires in COVID-19. Study-level background: T cells, B-cell-depleted T cells, or PBMCs supplied cDNA or gDNA.

Trimming pared 0 bases from V and 2 bases from J, leaving 10 bases between. The CDR3 covers 15 residues. CDR1 is LNHNV, CDR2 YYDKDF, per germline (reference sequence). Source study methods: Reference gene primer amplification yielded estimated nucleated cell counts. Sequencing used immunoSEQ multiplex PCR; TCRdb keeps in-frame clones, though not all of them. The V and J calls and clone size are taken from that table; D and trimming were inferred from the DNA. The sample has about 50,000 clones; approximately 83% are singletons. The rearrangement links TRBV15 to TRBJ2-5, with D uncertain. This clonotype was sampled from a human donor in a cohort sampled during active COVID-19. The donor label of this sample is uncertain. The sample taken for sequencing was peripheral blood. CDR3 in amino acids: CATSRDVSTQETQYF. CDR3 nucleotides: TGTGCCACCAGCAGAGATGTCAGTACGCAAGAGACCCAGTACTTC.